The 21 T cell receptor beta chains below come from one sample, sequenced in a study of T-cell memory formation after mild COVID-19. MiXCR, run by TCRdb on the 5' RACE reads, gives a single entry per CDR3 protein. The data show 350,000 to 450,000 distinct CDR3 sequences, with 25% to 30% seen just once and roughly 13% held by the top ten. Input material: PBMCs or a T cell subset sorted from them (not recorded which). The receptors originated from an adult woman who had mild COVID-19 (a few samples of this study predate the infection). Cell type and time point are not known.

J is TRBJ1-1 and V is TRBV7-6; D call uncertain. This CDR3 comprises 12 residues. Germline-derived CDR1 and CDR2 are SGHVS and FNYEAQ. The V gene lost 0 bases and the J gene lost 6 bases, with 5 bases spanning the gap. The CDR3 DNA sequence: TGTGCCAGCAGCTTAGCAGGGTCTGAAGCTTTCTTT. Its protein product is CASSLAGSEAFF.

The genes are TRBV5-1 and TRBJ2-4; no clear D gene. The germline V gene encodes CDR1 SGHRS and CDR2 YFSETQ. The length of the CDR3 is 11 residues. V lost 2 bases and J lost 7, with 4 bases in between. Here the CDR3 reads CASSFDNIQYF. CDR3 DNA sequence: TGCGCCAGCAGCTTTGATAACATTCAGTACTTC. Using reference TRBV5-1 and TRBJ2-4 for the parts outside the CDR3, the full variable domain is KAGVTQTPRYLIKTRGQQVTLSCSPISGHRSVSWYQQTPGQGLQFLFEYFSETQRNKGNFPGRFSGRQFSNSRSEMNVSTLELGDSALYLCASSFDNIQYFGAGTRLSVL.

This clonotype came up a few times. The chain uses TRBV12-3 or TRBV12-4 and TRBJ1-2, with a weak D call TRBD1 (5 bases). The CDR3 totals 14 residues. The ends were cut back, 5 bases at V and 7 bases at J, with 17 bases in the middle. The CDR3 sequence: CASSLKIQVSGYTF. The CDR3 nucleotides are TGTGCCAGCAGTCTCAAAATACAGGTTTCTGGCTACACCTTC.

The gene calls are TRBV18 and TRBJ2-1, with D possibly TRBD2 on 6 matching bases. CDR3 length: 13 amino acids. With 9 bases removed from V and 0 bases from J, the gap between germline ends came to 9 bases. Germline CDR1 KGHSH, CDR2 LQKENI. The CDR3 sequence: CASTTSSYNEQFF. The CDR3 DNA reads as TGTGCCAGTACGACTAGCTCCTACAATGAGCAGTTCTTC.

This clonotype was counted a few times. The genes are TRBV12-3 or TRBV12-4 and TRBJ2-7; 10 nucleotides match TRBD1. Losses at the gene ends were 5 bases for V and 2 bases for J; bases not matched to a gene: 6. The CDR3 extends over 15 amino acids. CDR3 sequence (DNA): TGTGCCAGCAGTCCCAGGACAGGGGGAGCCTACGAGCAGTACTTC. Protein product: CASSPRTGGAYEQYF.

This clonotype was seen more than once but under ten times. This rearrangement joins TRBV24-1 to TRBJ2-2; no firm D call. Germline V gives CDR1 KGHDR, CDR2 SFDVKD. The CDR3 spans 12 residues. V was pared by 5 bases and J by 9 bases, with 9 bases between. This CDR3 is CATSAVDRELFF. The CDR3 DNA reads TGTGCCACCAGTGCTGTGGACCGGGAGCTGTTTTTT.

This clonotype was found a few times. This sequence joins TRBV27 and TRBJ2-5; 9 bases line up with TRBD2. V lost 6 bases, J lost 5 bases, and 4 bases stayed unmatched. The germline CDR1 and CDR2 sequences are MNHEY and SMNVEV (reference sequence). The CDR3 totals 13 residues. CDR3 bases: TGTGCCAGCAGAGGACTAGCGCGGGAGACCCAGTACTTC. Residues: CASRGLARETQYF.

The chain couples TRBV3-1 to TRBJ2-3; D may be TRBD1 (5 bases). Deletions cut 0 bases from V and 0 bases from J, with 13 bases between. CDR3 length equals 17 residues. The germline gives CDR1 LGHDT, CDR2 YNNKEL (reference sequence). CDR3 protein: CASSQEESGASTDTQYF. CDR3 nucleotide sequence: TGTGCCAGCAGCCAAGAAGAATCTGGGGCTAGCACAGATACGCAGTATTTT.

The chain couples TRBV5-1 to TRBJ2-7, with 8 bases that match TRBD1. CDR3 length: 13 amino acids. Germline lookup yields CDR1 SGHRS and CDR2 YFSETQ. Trimming took 4 bases from V and 6 from J; bases not matched to a gene: 6. The CDR3 DNA sequence: TGCGCCAGCAGCGCGACGGACAGGGCCGAGCAGTACTTC. This gives the protein CASSATDRAEQYF.

This clonotype has just a few counts. This chain joins TRBV3-1 and TRBJ2-5; 9 nucleotides align to TRBD2. The CDR3 extends over 16 amino acids. From germline, CDR1 is LGHDT and CDR2 YNNKEL (reference sequence). With V trimmed by 0 bases and J by 7 bases, 9 bases remained unmatched. The CDR3 loop is CASSQDRASGVGTQYF. CDR3 nucleotides: TGTGCCAGCAGCCAAGATCGGGCTAGCGGGGTCGGGACCCAGTACTTC.

This clonotype appeared a few times. This chain uses TRBV5-5 with TRBJ2-2, with TRBD1 identical over 7 bases. The V gene end was trimmed by 4 bases and the J gene end by 10 bases; junction bases not matched to a gene: 16. This CDR3 is built from 16 residues. The germline V gene encodes CDR1 SGHKS and CDR2 YYEKEE (reference sequence). CDR3 amino acids: CASSLGTDEIFVELFF. DNA of the CDR3: TGTGCCAGCAGCCTAGGGACAGACGAAATTTTTGTGGAGCTGTTTTTT.

The J gene is TRBJ1-6, the V gene TRBV15; no clear D. Trimming pared 3 bases from V and 7 bases from J, leaving 13 bases between. The germline V gene encodes CDR1 LNHNV and CDR2 YYDKDF (reference sequence). The CDR3 spans 15 residues. The CDR3 nucleotides read TGTGCCACCAGCAGGGAGACTCTCTCCAATTCACCCCTCCACTTT. Amino acid sequence: CATSRETLSNSPLHF.

J is TRBJ1-1 and V is TRBV12-3 or TRBV12-4; no clear D gene. The CDR3 spans 12 residues. V lost 5 bases to trimming and J lost 4 bases, with 8 bases between them. The DNA of the CDR3 is TGTGCCAGCAGTCCCGCAGGCACTGAAGCTTTCTTT. It translates to CASSPAGTEAFF.

The chain links TRBV11-2 to TRBJ1-1; TRBD1 is a possible D gene (6 bases). This CDR3 comprises 15 residues. Germline assignment: CDR1 SGHAT and CDR2 FQNNGV. Trimming stripped 3 bases from V and 0 bases from J, with 11 bases between. CDR3 in DNA: TGTGCCAGCAGCTTTTCCGGACAGCTGAACACTGAAGCTTTCTTT. Encoded protein: CASSFSGQLNTEAFF.

V and J are TRBV29-1 and TRBJ2-7; 9 bases line up with TRBD1. CDR1 SQVTM and CDR2 ANQGSEA come from the germline V gene. The CDR3 runs to 14 residues. V lost 6 bases and J lost 6; bases outside the gene matches: 12. The CDR3 nucleotides read TGCAGCGTAGCGCATGGGGACAGGGTCGCCGAGCAGTACTTC. Translating gives CSVAHGDRVAEQYF.

V gene TRBV12-3 or TRBV12-4 combines with J gene TRBJ2-7; a weak D match, TRBD2 (6 bases). Trimming left V 6 bases short and J 3 bases short, with 12 bases between. The CDR3 runs 13 residues. The CDR3, as DNA: TGTGCCAGCAGACAGGACGGGAGCTACGAGCAGTACTTC. Translating it yields CASRQDGSYEQYF.

The V and J genes are TRBV5-1 and TRBJ2-1; D is perhaps TRBD1 (5 bases). V was pared by 7 bases and J by 4 bases, with 12 bases between. From germline, CDR1 is SGHRS and CDR2 YFSETQ. The CDR3 extends over 13 amino acids. The CDR3 DNA reads as TGCGCCAGCGCCAGCAGGGCATACAATGAGCAGTTCTTC. Translated, it gives CASASRAYNEQFF.

The rearrangement links TRBV7-7 to TRBJ2-1; no clear D gene. The V and J ends lost 6 bases and 7 bases respectively, with 16 bases between them. The CDR3 runs 14 residues. Looked up from germline, CDR1 is SSHAT and CDR2 is FNYEAQ (reference sequence). CDR3 sequence reads: CASSTNPDGNEQFF. CDR3 in DNA: TGTGCCAGCAGTACTAACCCTGACGGGAATGAGCAGTTCTTC. Combining the CDR3 with reference TRBV7-7 and TRBJ2-1 gives the whole variable domain GAGVSQSPRYKVTKRGQDVTLRCDPISSHATLYWYQQALGQGPEFLTYFNYEAQPDKSGLPSDRFSAERPEGSISTLTIQRTEQRDSAMYRCASSTNPDGNEQFFGPGTRLTVL.

V and J are TRBV19 and TRBJ2-7, with a weak D call TRBD2 (5 bases). Trimming took off 4 bases at V and 0 bases at J, with 10 bases between the two ends. The germline V gene encodes CDR1 LNHDA and CDR2 SQIVND (reference sequence). The CDR3 contains 14 residues. CDR3 bases: TGTGCCAGTAGTAACTCGGGAAGCTCCTACGAGCAGTACTTC. Its protein is CASSNSGSSYEQYF.

The chain is built from TRBV11-3 and TRBJ2-3; the match to TRBD2 covers 7 bases. CDR1 and CDR2 from the germline V gene are SGHNT and YENEEA. The V segment lost 0 bases and the J segment 1 base; nucleotides outside the gene matches: 7. The CDR3 has 17 amino acids. The CDR3 is CASSLEGLAGRTDTQYF. The CDR3 nucleotides are TGTGCCAGCAGCTTAGAGGGGTTAGCGGGCCGCACAGATACGCAGTATTTT. The entire variable domain, with the rest obtained from reference TRBV11-3 and TRBJ2-3, is as follows: EAGVVQSPRYKIIEKKQPVAFWCNPISGHNTLYWYLQNLGQGPELLIRYENEEAVDDSQLPKDRFSAERLKGVDSTLKIQPAELGDSAVYLCASSLEGLAGRTDTQYFGPGTRLTVL.

In its sample, this clonotype was seen many times. J is TRBJ2-1 and V is TRBV2; D is ambiguous. The CDR3 runs to 13 residues. V was shortened by 6 bases and J by 6 bases, with 12 bases between the two germline ends. The germline gives CDR1 SNHLY, CDR2 FYNNEI. The CDR3 DNA reads as TGTGCCAGCAGGGGTGCTAACCCCAATGAGCAGTTCTTC. This sequence encodes CASRGANPNEQFF.